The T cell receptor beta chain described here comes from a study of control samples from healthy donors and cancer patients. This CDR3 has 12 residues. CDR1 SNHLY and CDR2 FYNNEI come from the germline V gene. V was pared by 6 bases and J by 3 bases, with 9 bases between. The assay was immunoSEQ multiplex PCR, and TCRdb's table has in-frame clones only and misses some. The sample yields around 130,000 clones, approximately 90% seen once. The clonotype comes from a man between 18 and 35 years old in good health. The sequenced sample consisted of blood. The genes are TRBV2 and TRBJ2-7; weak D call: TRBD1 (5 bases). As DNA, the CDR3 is TGTGCCAGCAGGGACATCTACTACGAGCAGTACTTC. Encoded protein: CASRDIYYEQYF. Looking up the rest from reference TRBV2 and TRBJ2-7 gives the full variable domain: EPEVTQTPSHQVTQMGQEVILRCVPISNHLYFYWYRQILGQKVEFLVSFYNNEISEKSEIFDDQFSVERPDGSNFTLKIRSTKLEDSAMYFCASRDIYYEQYFGPGTRLTVT.